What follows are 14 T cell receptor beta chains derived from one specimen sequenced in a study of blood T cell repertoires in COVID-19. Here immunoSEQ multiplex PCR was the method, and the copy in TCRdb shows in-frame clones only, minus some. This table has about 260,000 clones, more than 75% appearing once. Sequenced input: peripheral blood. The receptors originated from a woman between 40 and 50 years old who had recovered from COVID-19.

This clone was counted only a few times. CDR3 coding DNA: TGTGCCAGTACCTCGGACAGGGAAAGCAATTCACCCCTCCACTTT. This gives the protein CASTSDRESNSPLHF. The rearrangement links TRBV19 to TRBJ1-6, with 8 bases matching TRBD1. With 7 bases clipped from V and 7 bases from J, the junction kept 9 bases outside the gene matches. The CDR3 totals 15 residues. Germline V CDR1 and CDR2: LNHDA, SQIVND (reference sequence).

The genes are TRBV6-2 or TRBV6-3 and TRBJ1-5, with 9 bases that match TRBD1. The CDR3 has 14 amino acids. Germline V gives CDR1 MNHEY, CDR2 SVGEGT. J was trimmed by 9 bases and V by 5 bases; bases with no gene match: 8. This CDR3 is CASSLGTGTSPQHF. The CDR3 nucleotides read TGTGCCAGCAGTCTCGGGACAGGGACTTCGCCCCAGCATTTT.

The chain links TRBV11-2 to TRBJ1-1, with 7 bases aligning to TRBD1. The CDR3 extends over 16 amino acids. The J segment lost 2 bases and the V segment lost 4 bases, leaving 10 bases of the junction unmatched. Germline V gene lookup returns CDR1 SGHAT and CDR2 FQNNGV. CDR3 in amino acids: CASSSTRTGKNTEAFF. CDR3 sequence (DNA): TGTGCCAGCAGCTCGACCAGGACAGGCAAAAACACTGAAGCTTTCTTT.

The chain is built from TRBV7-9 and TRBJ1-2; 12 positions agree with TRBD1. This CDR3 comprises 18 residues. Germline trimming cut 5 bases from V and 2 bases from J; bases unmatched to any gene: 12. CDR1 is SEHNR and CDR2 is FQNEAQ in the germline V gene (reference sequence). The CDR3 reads CASSLGGGQGASNYGYTF. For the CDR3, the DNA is TGTGCCAGCAGCCTAGGTGGGGGACAGGGGGCCTCCAACTATGGCTACACCTTC.

Here the CDR3 reads CSVEDRGRSDTQYF. CDR3 in DNA: TGCAGCGTTGAAGACAGGGGGCGGTCAGATACGCAGTATTTT. The J gene is TRBJ2-3, the V gene TRBV29-1; the match to TRBD1 covers 8 bases. J gave up 4 bases and V 0 bases, and 3 bases lay outside the gene matches. Germline-derived CDR1 and CDR2 are SQVTM and ANQGSEA. The CDR3 contains 14 residues.

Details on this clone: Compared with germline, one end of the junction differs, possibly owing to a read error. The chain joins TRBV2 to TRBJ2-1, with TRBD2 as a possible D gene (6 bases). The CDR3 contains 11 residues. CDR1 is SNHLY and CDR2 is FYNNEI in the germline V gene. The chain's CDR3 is CASSEAGGEIF. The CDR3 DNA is TGTGCCAGCAGTGAAGCGGGGGGTGAAATCTTC. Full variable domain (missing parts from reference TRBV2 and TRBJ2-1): EPEVTQTPSHQVTQMGQEVILRCVPISNHLYFYWYRQILGQKVEFLVSFYNNEISEKSEIFDDQFSVERPDGSNFTLKIRSTKLEDSAMYFCASSEAGGEIFGPGTRLTVL.

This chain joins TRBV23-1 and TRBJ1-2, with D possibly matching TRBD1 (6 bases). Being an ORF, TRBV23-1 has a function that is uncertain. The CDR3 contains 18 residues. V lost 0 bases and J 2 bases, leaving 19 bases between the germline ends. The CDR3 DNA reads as TGCGCCAGCAGTCAATCTGGAAGAGGCGGGGGGCTAAACTATGGCTACACCTTC. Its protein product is CASSQSGRGGGLNYGYTF.

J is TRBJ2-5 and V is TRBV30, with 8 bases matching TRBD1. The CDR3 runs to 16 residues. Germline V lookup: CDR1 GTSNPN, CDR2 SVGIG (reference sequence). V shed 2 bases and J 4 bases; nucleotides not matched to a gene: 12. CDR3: CAWSTVPDRVGETQYF. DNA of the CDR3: TGTGCCTGGAGTACCGTCCCGGACAGGGTTGGAGAGACCCAGTACTTC.

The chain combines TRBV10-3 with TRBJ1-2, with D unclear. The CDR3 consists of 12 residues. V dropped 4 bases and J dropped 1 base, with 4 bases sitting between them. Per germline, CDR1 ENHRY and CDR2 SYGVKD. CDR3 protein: CAISGDNYGYTF. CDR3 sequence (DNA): TGTGCCATCAGTGGAGATAACTATGGCTACACCTTC.

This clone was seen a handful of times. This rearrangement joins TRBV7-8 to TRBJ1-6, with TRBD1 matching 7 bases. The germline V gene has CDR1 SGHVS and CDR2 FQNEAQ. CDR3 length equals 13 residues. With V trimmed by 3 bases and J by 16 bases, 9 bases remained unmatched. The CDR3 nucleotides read TGTGCCAGCAGCTTCGGACAGGCTGAAAGACTCCACTTT. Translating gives CASSFGQAERLHF.

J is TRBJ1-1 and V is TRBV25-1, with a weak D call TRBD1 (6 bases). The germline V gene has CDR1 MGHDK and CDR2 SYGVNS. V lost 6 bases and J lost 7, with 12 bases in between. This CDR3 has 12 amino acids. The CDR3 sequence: CASRWGPGEAFF. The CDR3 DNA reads TGTGCCAGCAGATGGGGGCCCGGTGAAGCTTTCTTT.

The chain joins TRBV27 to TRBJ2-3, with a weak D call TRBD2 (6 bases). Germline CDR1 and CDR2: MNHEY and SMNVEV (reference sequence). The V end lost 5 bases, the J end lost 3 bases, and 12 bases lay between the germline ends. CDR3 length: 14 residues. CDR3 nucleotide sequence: TGTGCCAGCAGTCCTCTGGGAGGAACAGATACGCAGTATTTT. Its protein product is CASSPLGGTDTQYF.

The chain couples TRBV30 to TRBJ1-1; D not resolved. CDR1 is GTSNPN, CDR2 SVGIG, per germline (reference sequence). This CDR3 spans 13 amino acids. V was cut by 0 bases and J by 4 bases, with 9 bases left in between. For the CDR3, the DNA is TGTGCCTGGAGTGTACGGGATGGCACTGAAGCTTTCTTT. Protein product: CAWSVRDGTEAFF.

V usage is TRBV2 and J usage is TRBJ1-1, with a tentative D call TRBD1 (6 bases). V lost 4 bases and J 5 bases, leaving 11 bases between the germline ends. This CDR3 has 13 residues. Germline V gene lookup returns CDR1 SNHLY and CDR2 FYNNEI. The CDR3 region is CASSGAGETEAFF. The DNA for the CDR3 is TGTGCCAGCAGTGGCGCAGGGGAGACTGAAGCTTTCTTT.